The rows below give T cell receptor beta chains drawn from one sample of a study of T cells in Graves' hyperthyroidism and ophthalmopathy. TCRdb analysed the multiplex PCR reads with MiXCR anew, one entry per CDR3 protein. The sample lists 550,000 to 800,000 distinct CDR3 sequences; roughly 15% were seen once. Sequenced: blood. These receptors were obtained from a man between 18 and 29 years old with Graves' hyperthyroidism. Both conserved end residues are part of each CDR3. A D gene is named only where the DNA matches it firmly. Some rows mark clone size as missing; the rest say once, few, many or name a class of expanded clone.

abundance	d_gene	v_gene	j_gene	CDR3nt	CDR3aa
many	-	TRBV7-8	TRBJ1-5	TGTGCCAGCAGCGTGAACAAGTTTCAGCCCCAGCATTTT	CASSVNKFQPQHF
many	TRBD1	TRBV6-5	TRBJ1-1	TGTGCCAGCAGTTACGGGGACAGGCTATTTGAAGCTTTCTTT	CASSYGDRLFEAFF
few	-	TRBV4-1	TRBJ2-1	TGCGCCAGCAGCCAAGGCAGGGAACTAGAGCAGTTCTTC	CASSQGRELEQFF
-	-	TRBV28	TRBJ1-1	TGTGCCAGCAACCTTCTACTTGGGAGGACGAACACTGAAGCTTTCTTT	CASNLLLGRTNTEAFF
few	-	TRBV5-1	TRBJ2-3	TGCGCCAGCAGCGTCGGGGACCTTAGCGGCACTAGCACAGATACGCAGTATTTT	CASSVGDLSGTSTDTQYF
few	TRBD2	TRBV7-9	TRBJ2-7	TGTGCCAGCAGCTTAGCCTCTAGCGGGAGGGCCGCCGAGCAGTACTTC	CASSLASSGRAAEQYF
-	TRBD1	TRBV20-1	TRBJ2-2	TGCAGTGCCAAGTACGGTCAGGGGGATTACTCCGGGGAGCTGTTTTTT	CSAKYGQGDYSGELFF
few	-	TRBV27	TRBJ2-1	TGTGCCAGCAGTTGGGGACTGACGAATGAGCAGTTCTTC	CASSWGLTNEQFF
many	-	TRBV11-3	TRBJ2-7	TGTGCCAGCAGCTTAGATGGGGGGGCCCCCTACGAGCAGTACTTC	CASSLDGGAPYEQYF
-	-	TRBV29-1	TRBJ2-1	TGCAGCGAGAGACACCACAATGAGCAGTTCTTC	CSERHHNEQFF
-	-	TRBV29-1	TRBJ2-5	TGCAGCGTGACAGGTACCCACCAAGAGACCCAGTACTTC	CSVTGTHQETQYF
many	-	TRBV2	TRBJ1-2	TGTGCCAGCAGTGAAGGTAGCTTGCGGGACTATGGCTACACCTTC	CASSEGSLRDYGYTF
many	TRBD2	TRBV3-1	TRBJ2-7	TGTGCCAGCAGTCCCACTCTAGCGGGAGGTGGCGAGCAGTACTTC	CASSPTLAGGGEQYF
many	-	TRBV28	TRBJ1-5	TGTGCCAGCAGTCTCTTTGACTCCAATCAGCCCCAGCATTTT	CASSLFDSNQPQHF
-	TRBD1	TRBV6-5	TRBJ2-5	TGTGCCAGTCGTGACAGGGATAGAGAGACCCAGTACTTC	CASRDRDRETQYF
many	-	TRBV6-1	TRBJ2-5	TGTGCCAGCGAGAGGGGGTATATGGAGACCCAGTACTTC	CASERGYMETQYF